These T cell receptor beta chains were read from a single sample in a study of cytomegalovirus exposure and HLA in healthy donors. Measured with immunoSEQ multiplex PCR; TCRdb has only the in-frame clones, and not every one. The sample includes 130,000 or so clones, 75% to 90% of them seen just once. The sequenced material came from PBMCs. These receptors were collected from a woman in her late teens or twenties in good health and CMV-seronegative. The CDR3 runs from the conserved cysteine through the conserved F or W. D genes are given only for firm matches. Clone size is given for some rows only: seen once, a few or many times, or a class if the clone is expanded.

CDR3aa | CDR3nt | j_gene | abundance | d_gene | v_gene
CASSYRSGASYEQYF | TGTGCCAGTAGTTATCGTAGCGGGGCCTCCTACGAGCAGTACTTC | TRBJ2-7 | - | TRBD2 | TRBV19
CASAYGNSPLHF | TGTGCCAGCGCGTACGGGAATTCACCCCTCCACTTT | TRBJ1-6 | few | - | TRBV6-1
CASSEAGTDTYEQYF | TGTGCCAGCAGTGAAGCCGGGACTGATACCTACGAGCAGTACTTC | TRBJ2-7 | - | - | TRBV6-1
CATSRGRDSMDYEQYF | TGTGCCACCAGCAGAGGGCGAGACAGTATGGACTACGAGCAGTACTTC | TRBJ2-7 | - | - | TRBV15
CASRMGQGVFYQPQHF | TGTGCCAGTAGGATGGGACAGGGGGTTTTTTATCAGCCCCAGCATTTT | TRBJ1-5 | - | TRBD1 | TRBV19
CASSQLRGMQFF | TGTGCCAGCAGCCAACTCAGAGGAATGCAGTTCTTC | TRBJ2-1 | - | - | TRBV14
CASSHRLGQRNTGELFF | TGTGCCAGCAGTCATCGCTTGGGACAGAGGAACACCGGGGAGCTGTTTTTT | TRBJ2-2 | - | TRBD1 | TRBV7-9
CASTSGRGETQYF | TGTGCCAGCACCTCGGGGCGGGGGGAGACCCAGTACTTC | TRBJ2-5 | - | TRBD2 | TRBV6-1
CASILRGEQYF | TGTGCCAGCATTTTACGGGGGGAGCAGTACTTC | TRBJ2-7 | - | - | TRBV6-1
CASSLNMRERYNEQFF | TGTGCCAGCAGCTTAAACATGAGAGAGCGGTACAATGAGCAGTTCTTC | TRBJ2-1 | - | - | TRBV7-9
CASRPRDGNTIYF | TGCGCCAGCAGGCCGAGGGATGGAAACACCATATATTTT | TRBJ1-3 | - | - | TRBV5-1
CASSSGGTGVYEQYF | TGCGCCAGCAGCTCGGGCGGGACGGGAGTCTACGAGCAGTACTTC | TRBJ2-7 | - | - | TRBV5-1
CASSLLDRSYEQYF | TGTGCCAGCAGCTTGCTGGACAGATCCTACGAGCAGTACTTC | TRBJ2-7 | - | - | TRBV5-4
CASSPGFVGTEAFF | TGCGCCAGCAGCCCGGGGTTTGTGGGCACTGAAGCTTTCTTT | TRBJ1-1 | - | - | TRBV5-1
CASSLGPLEANEKLFF | TGCGCCAGCAGCTTGGGACCCTTGGAGGCTAATGAAAAACTGTTTTTT | TRBJ1-4 | - | - | TRBV5-1
CATTTGTSGTDTQYF | TGTGCCACCACGACCGGGACTAGCGGCACAGATACGCAGTATTTT | TRBJ2-3 | - | TRBD2 | TRBV15
CASSPRGRGNNQPQHF | TGTGCCAGCAGTCCCAGGGGCAGGGGAAATAATCAGCCCCAGCATTTT | TRBJ1-5 | - | - | TRBV27
CASSPTGYGNTIYF | TGTGCCAGCTCACCAACAGGCTATGGAAACACCATATATTTT | TRBJ1-3 | - | - | TRBV18
CASSLPQTGPLYGYTF | TGCGCCAGCAGCCTCCCCCAGACAGGGCCACTCTATGGCTACACCTTC | TRBJ1-2 | - | TRBD1 | TRBV5-1
CASSIKGPYTEAFF | TGTGCCAGTAGTATTAAGGGGCCTTACACTGAAGCTTTCTTT | TRBJ1-1 | - | - | TRBV19
CASLGNRGTWTF | TGCGCCAGCCTCGGGAACAGGGGGACTTGGACCTTC | TRBJ1-2 | - | TRBD1 | TRBV5-1
CASSPPGLSNEKLFF | TGTGCCAGCAGCCCCCCCGGACTGAGTAATGAAAAACTGTTTTTT | TRBJ1-4 | - | - | TRBV7-8